What follows are 7 T cell receptor beta chains derived from one specimen sequenced in a study of cytomegalovirus exposure and HLA in healthy donors. PCR involved 60 Vbeta and 13 Jbeta primers. Profiled with immunoSEQ multiplex PCR; TCRdb holds only in-frame clones, not every one. The table lists some 60,000 clones. The sequenced material came from PBMCs. These receptors all stem from a male donor in good health and CMV-seronegative.

The chain couples TRBV6-6 to TRBJ1-2, with D possibly being TRBD1 (6 bases). The CDR3 is 13 residues long. The germline gives CDR1 MNHNY, CDR2 SVGAGI (reference sequence). V was pared by 6 bases and J by 5 bases, with 13 bases between. CDR3 nucleotide sequence: TGTGCCAGCAGCCTCGGGACATCTTATGGCTACACCTTC. It is translated as CASSLGTSYGYTF.

The rearrangement joins TRBV4-1 to TRBJ1-2; 8 bases align to TRBD1. J was trimmed by 4 bases and V by 1 base; bases with no gene match: 5. This CDR3 contains 15 residues. Germline V gene lookup returns CDR1 MGHRA and CDR2 YSYEKL. DNA of the CDR3: TGCGCCAGCAGCCAAGTTCCAGGACAGGGCTATGGCTACACCTTC. Translation: CASSQVPGQGYGYTF.

The J gene is TRBJ2-7, the V gene TRBV6-6; TRBD2 matches at 7 bases. The CDR3 totals 15 residues. Trimming cost V 6 bases and J 3 bases; bases outside gene matches: 11. CDR1 and CDR2 from the germline V gene are MNHNY and SVGAGI (reference sequence). The CDR3 nucleotides read TGTGCCAGCAGGGCCGGGGAGGGCAGCCTCTACGAGCAGTACTTC. Its protein is CASRAGEGSLYEQYF.

This chain uses TRBV13 with TRBJ2-1, with 10 bases fitting TRBD2. With 2 bases clipped from V and 6 bases from J, the junction kept 7 bases outside the gene matches. Germline values: CDR1 PRHDT, CDR2 FYEKMQ (reference sequence). This CDR3 region has 16 residues. The CDR3 loop is CASSLSTSGKGNEQFF. CDR3 sequence (DNA): TGTGCCAGCAGCTTATCAACTAGCGGGAAGGGCAATGAGCAGTTCTTC. Supplemented by reference TRBV13 and TRBJ2-1, the full variable domain reads AAGVIQSPRHLIKEKRETATLKCYPIPRHDTVYWYQQGPGQDPQFLISFYEKMQSDKGSIPDRFSAQQFSDYHSELNMSSLELGDSALYFCASSLSTSGKGNEQFFGPGTRLTVL.

The V call is TRBV19, the J call TRBJ1-1; TRBD1 might be the D (6 bases). The germline V gene has CDR1 LNHDA and CDR2 SQIVND (reference sequence). Trimming pared 2 bases from V and 4 bases from J, leaving 14 bases between. This CDR3 is built from 15 residues. CDR3 nucleotide sequence: TGTGCCAGTAGTATACGCAGGGGTGGAGGCACTGAAGCTTTCTTT. This gives the protein CASSIRRGGGTEAFF.

The V and J genes are TRBV28 and TRBJ1-5; D possibly corresponds to TRBD1 (6 bases). Germline V lookup: CDR1 MDHEN, CDR2 SYDVKM. Trimming removed 3 bases at V and 2 bases at J, with 11 bases between. The CDR3 runs to 15 residues. CDR3 in amino acids: CASSFLSGGNQPQHF. The DNA for the CDR3 is TGTGCCAGCAGTTTTCTGTCAGGGGGCAATCAGCCCCAGCATTTT. Supplemented by reference TRBV28 and TRBJ1-5, the full variable domain reads DVKVTQSSRYLVKRTGEKVFLECVQDMDHENMFWYRQDPGLGLRLIYFSYDVKMKEKGDIPEGYSVSREKKERFSLILESASTNQTSMYLCASSFLSGGNQPQHFGDGTRLSIL.

As to this clone: Germline is not matched at one junction end, which may reflect a read error. The same CDR3 is also encoded by other DNA sequences in this sample. The J gene is TRBJ1-1, the V gene TRBV7-3; no reliable D call. This CDR3 contains 15 residues. Germline V gene data show CDR1 as SGHTA and CDR2 as FQGTGA. CDR3 residues: CASSLMGGMNTEAFF. The CDR3 DNA reads as TGTGCCAGCAGCTTAATGGGAGGCATGAACACTGAAGCCTTCTTT.